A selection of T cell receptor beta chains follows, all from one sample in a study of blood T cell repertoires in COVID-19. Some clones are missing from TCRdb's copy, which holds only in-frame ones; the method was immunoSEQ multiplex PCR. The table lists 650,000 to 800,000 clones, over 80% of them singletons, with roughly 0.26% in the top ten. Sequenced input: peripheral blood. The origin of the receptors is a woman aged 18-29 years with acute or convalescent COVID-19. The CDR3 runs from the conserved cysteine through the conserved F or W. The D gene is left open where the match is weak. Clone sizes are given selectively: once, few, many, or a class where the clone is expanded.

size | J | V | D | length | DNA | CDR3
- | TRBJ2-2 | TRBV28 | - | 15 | TGTGCCAGCAGTTTTTTGGGACTGACCACCGGGGAGCTGTTTTTT | CASSFLGLTTGELFF
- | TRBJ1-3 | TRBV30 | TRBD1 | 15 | TGTGCCTGGAGGGACAGGGGGGCCTTTGGAAACACCATATATTTT | CAWRDRGAFGNTIYF
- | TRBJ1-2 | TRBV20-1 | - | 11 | TGCAGTGCTAGGTCCGGACAGGGCTACACCTTC | CSARSGQGYTF
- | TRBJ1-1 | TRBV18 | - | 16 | TGTGCCAGCTCACCCCTACCCGGGCGGGATTTCACTGAAGCTTTCTTT | CASSPLPGRDFTEAFF
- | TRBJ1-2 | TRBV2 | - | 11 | TGTGCCAGCAGTGACTTTTATGGCTACACCTTC | CASSDFYGYTF
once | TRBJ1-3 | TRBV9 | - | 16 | TGTGCCAGCAGCGCCCAGTCGACAGTCTCTGGAAACACCATATATTTT | CASSAQSTVSGNTIYF
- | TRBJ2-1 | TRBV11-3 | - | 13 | TGTGCCAGCAGCCCGGGACTTAACAATGAGCAGTTCTTC | CASSPGLNNEQFF
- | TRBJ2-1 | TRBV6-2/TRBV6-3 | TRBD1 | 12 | TGTGCCAGCAGTTACCTTGGACAGGGCAGGTTCTTC | CASSYLGQGRFF
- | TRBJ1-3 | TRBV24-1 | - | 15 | TGTGCCACCAGCGACGGGGTTAGCTCTGGAAACACCATATATTTT | CATSDGVSSGNTIYF
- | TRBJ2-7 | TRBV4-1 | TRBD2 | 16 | TGCGCCAGCAGCACCGGACTAGCGGGGAGATCCTACGAGCAGTACTTC | CASSTGLAGRSYEQYF
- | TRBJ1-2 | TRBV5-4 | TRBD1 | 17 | TGTGCCAGCAGCCGCGGGCAGGGACAGGGACTTAACTATGGCTACACCTTC | CASSRGQGQGLNYGYTF
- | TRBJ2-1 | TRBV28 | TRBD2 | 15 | TGTGCCAGCAGTTTATACCGGGGGGGATACAATGAGCAGTTCTTC | CASSLYRGGYNEQFF
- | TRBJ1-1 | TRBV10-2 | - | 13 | TGCGCCAGCATCGACAGGAGGAACACTGAAGCTTTCTTT | CASIDRRNTEAFF
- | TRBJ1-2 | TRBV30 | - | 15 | TGTGCCTGGAGTGGACTACAGGGTTTAGTCAATGGCTACACCTTC | CAWSGLQGLVNGYTF
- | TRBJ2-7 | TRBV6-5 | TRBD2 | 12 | TGTGCCACGACTAGCCGGCCTTACGAGCAGTACTTC | CATTSRPYEQYF
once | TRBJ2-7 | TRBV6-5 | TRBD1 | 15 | TGTGCCAGCAGTTACCCCGGGACAGGGGGCTCCGAGCAGTACTTC | CASSYPGTGGSEQYF
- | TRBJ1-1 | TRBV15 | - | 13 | TGTGCCACCAAACCGGACAGGAACACTGAAGCTTTCTTT | CATKPDRNTEAFF
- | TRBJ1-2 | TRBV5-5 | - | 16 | TGTGCCAGCAGCTTGGGACAGGCAACGCCTAACTATGGCTACACCTTC | CASSLGQATPNYGYTF
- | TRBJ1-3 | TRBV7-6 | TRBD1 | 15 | TGTGCCAGCAGCCTCATTGGGACAGGGAGTCACACCATATATTTT | CASSLIGTGSHTIYF
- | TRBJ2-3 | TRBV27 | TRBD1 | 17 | TGTGCCAGCAGTTTCTTAAAACGGACAGGGGTGAAAGATACGCAGTATTTT | CASSFLKRTGVKDTQYF
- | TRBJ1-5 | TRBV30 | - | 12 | TGTGCCTGGAAAGGGGAGGGCCAGCCCCAGCATTTT | CAWKGEGQPQHF
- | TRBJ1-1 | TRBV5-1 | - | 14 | TGCGCCAGCAGCTTTGTCTCAGAGAACACTGAAGCTTTCTTT | CASSFVSENTEAFF
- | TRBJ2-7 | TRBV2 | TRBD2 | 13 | TGTGCCAGCACCTCCGGGGGGGCCTACGAGCAGTACTTC | CASTSGGAYEQYF
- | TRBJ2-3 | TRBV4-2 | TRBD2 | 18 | TGTGCCAGCAGCCAAGAGGCTAGCGGGGAGGCCCGGGCAGATACGCAGTATTTT | CASSQEASGEARADTQYF
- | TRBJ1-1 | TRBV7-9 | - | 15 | TGTGCCAGCAGCCCAGCCGGGGGATCGAACACTGAAGCTTTCTTT | CASSPAGGSNTEAFF
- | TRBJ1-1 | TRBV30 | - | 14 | TGTGCCTGGAGTCGAACTAGTTTGAACACTGAAGCTTTCTTT | CAWSRTSLNTEAFF
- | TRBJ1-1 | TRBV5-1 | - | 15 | TGCGCCAGCAGCGCTCGGGACACTGGTGGGCCTGAAGCTTTCTTT | CASSARDTGGPEAFF
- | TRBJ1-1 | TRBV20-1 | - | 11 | TGCAGTGCAATCGGGAACACTGAAGCTTTCTTT | CSAIGNTEAFF
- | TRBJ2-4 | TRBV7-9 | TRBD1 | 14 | TGTGCCAGCAGCCCAGAAGGACAGGGGGACATTCAGTACTTC | CASSPEGQGDIQYF
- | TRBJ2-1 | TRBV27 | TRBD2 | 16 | TGTGCCAGCAGTCATCCCGGGACTAGCGGGAGGGAGGAGGTGTTCTTC | CASSHPGTSGREEVFF
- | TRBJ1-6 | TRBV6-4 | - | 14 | TGTGCCAGCGGGGGCGAAGTGGATAATTCACCCCTCCACTTT | CASGGEVDNSPLHF
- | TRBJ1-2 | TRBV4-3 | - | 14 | TGCGCCAGCAGCCAACAGGGCTTCCTATATGGCTACACCTTC | CASSQQGFLYGYTF
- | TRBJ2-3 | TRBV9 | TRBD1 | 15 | TGTGCCAGCAGCGTACAGGGGGCCCGCACAGATACGCAGTATTTT | CASSVQGARTDTQYF
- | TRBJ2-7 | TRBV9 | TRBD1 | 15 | TGTGCCAGCAGCTTACCGGGACAGTCCTCCTACGAGCAGTACTTC | CASSLPGQSSYEQYF
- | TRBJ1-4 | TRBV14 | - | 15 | TGTGCCAGCAGCCTATCGGTCCTATCTAATGAAAAACTGTTTTTT | CASSLSVLSNEKLFF
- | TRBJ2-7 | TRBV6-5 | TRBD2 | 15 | TGTGCCAGCACCCCATCCAGCGGGGGCTCCTACGAGCAGTACTTC | CASTPSSGGSYEQYF
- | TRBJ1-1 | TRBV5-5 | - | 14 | TGTGCCAGCAGCTCGACAGGATTGAACACTGAAGCTTTCTTT | CASSSTGLNTEAFF
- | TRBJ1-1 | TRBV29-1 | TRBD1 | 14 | TGCAGCGCCGGGACAGGGGGCTCGGGGACTGAAGCTTTCTTT | CSAGTGGSGTEAFF
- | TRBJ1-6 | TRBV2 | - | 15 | TGTGCCAGCAGAGCCTCCGGGACATCATATCCACCCCTCCACTTT | CASRASGTSYPPLHF
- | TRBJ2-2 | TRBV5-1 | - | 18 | TGCGCCAGCAGCGCCCCAACGTCAACAGGGCGGGACACCGGGGAGCTGTTTTTT | CASSAPTSTGRDTGELFF
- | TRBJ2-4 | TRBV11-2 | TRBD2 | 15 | TGTGCCAGCAGCACAGCGGGGGTAGCCAAAAACATTCAGTACTTC | CASSTAGVAKNIQYF
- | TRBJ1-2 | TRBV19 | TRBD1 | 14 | TGTGCCAGTAGTAAAAGGACAGGGTTGGATGGCTACACCTTC | CASSKRTGLDGYTF
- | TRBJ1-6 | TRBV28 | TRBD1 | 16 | TGTGCCAGCAGCTCAGGGACAGGGGGGCGTAATTCACCCCTCCACTTT | CASSSGTGGRNSPLHF
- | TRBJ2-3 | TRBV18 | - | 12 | TGTGCCAGCTCACCAATGGCGGGGAGCCCGATTTTT | CASSPMAGSPIF
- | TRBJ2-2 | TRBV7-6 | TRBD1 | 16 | TGTGCCAGCAGCCCCGGGGCAGGGGGCGACGCCGGGGAGCTGTTTTTT | CASSPGAGGDAGELFF
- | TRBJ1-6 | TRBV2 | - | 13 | TGTGCCAGCAGTAGCGAAAAACTCACACCCCTCCACTTT | CASSSEKLTPLHF
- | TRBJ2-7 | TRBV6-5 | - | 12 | TGTGCCAGCAGGGGACTCCCCTACGAGCAGTACTTC | CASRGLPYEQYF
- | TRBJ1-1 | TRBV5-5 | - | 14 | TGTGCCAGCAGCTTGGGACATGGATCGGTTCGGGCTTTCTTT | CASSLGHGSVRAFF
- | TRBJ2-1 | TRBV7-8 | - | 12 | TGTGCCAGCAGCCCCATGCTAGTAGGGCAGTTCTTC | CASSPMLVGQFF
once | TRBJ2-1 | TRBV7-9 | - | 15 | TGTGCCAGCAGTTACGACAGGAGCTCCTACAATGAGCAGTTCTTC | CASSYDRSSYNEQFF